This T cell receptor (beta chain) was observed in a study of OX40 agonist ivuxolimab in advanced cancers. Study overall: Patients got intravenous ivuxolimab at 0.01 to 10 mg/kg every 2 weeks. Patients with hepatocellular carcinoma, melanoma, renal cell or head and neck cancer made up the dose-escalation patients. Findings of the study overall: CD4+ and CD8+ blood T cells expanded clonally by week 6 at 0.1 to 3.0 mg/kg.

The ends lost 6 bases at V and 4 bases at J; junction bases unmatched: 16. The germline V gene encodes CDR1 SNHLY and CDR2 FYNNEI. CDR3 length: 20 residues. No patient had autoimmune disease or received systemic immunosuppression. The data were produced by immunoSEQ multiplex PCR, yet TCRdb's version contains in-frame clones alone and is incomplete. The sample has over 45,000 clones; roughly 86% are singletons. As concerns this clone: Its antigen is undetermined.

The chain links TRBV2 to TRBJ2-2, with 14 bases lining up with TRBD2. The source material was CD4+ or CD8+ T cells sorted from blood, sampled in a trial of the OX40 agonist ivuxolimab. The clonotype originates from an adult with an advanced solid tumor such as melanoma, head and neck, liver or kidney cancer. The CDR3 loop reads CASRGTGAGLAGALTGELFF. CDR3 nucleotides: TGTGCCAGCAGGGGGACAGGGGCGGGACTAGCGGGGGCCCTCACCGGGGAGCTGTTTTTT.